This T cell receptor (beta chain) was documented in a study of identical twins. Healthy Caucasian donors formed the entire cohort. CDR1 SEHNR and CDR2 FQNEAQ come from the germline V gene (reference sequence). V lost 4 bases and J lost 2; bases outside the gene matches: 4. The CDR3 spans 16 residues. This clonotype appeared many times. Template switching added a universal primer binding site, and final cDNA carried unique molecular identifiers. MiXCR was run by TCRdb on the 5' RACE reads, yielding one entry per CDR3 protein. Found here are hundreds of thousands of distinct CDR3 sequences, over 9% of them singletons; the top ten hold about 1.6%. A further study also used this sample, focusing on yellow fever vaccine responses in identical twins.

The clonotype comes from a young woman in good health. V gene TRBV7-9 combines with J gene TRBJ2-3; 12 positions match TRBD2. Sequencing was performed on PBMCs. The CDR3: CASSSTSGGYTDTQYF. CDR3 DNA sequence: TGTGCCAGCAGCTCGACTAGCGGGGGCTACACAGATACGCAGTATTTT. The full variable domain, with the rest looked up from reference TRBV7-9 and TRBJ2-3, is DTGVSQNPRHKITKRGQNVTFRCDPISEHNRLYWYRQTLGQGPEFLTYFQNEAQLEKSRLLSDRFSAERPKGSFSTLEIQRTEQGDSAMYLCASSSTSGGYTDTQYFGPGTRLTVL.